These 20 T cell receptor beta chains were all obtained from the same sample, sequenced in a study of cytomegalovirus exposure and HLA in healthy donors. The primer mix had 60 Vbeta and 13 Jbeta primers. Assay used: immunoSEQ multiplex PCR; TCRdb lists only in-frame clones, some missing. The sample has tens of thousands of clones; 7.6% are singletons. The material sequenced was PBMCs. These receptors originate from a man between 50 and 59 years old in good health and CMV-seronegative.

CDR3: CASSLTAPSGGADTQYF. CDR3 coding DNA: TGCGCCAGCAGCCTGACCGCCCCTAGCGGGGGGGCAGATACGCAGTATTTT. V is TRBV4-1 and J is TRBJ2-3, with 12 nucleotides matching TRBD2. The CDR3 has 17 residues. Losses at the gene ends were 4 bases for V and 4 bases for J; bases not matched to a gene: 9. Germline lookup yields CDR1 MGHRA and CDR2 YSYEKL.

This clone came up a few times. The chain has TRBV27 and TRBJ2-5, with 10 bases lining up with TRBD1. The CDR3 runs 16 residues. V gave up 5 bases and J gave up 5 bases; unmatched junction bases: 11. The germline V gene has CDR1 MNHEY and CDR2 SMNVEV (reference sequence). This chain's CDR3 is CASSPSRQGARETQYF. The CDR3 nucleotides read TGTGCCAGCAGTCCCTCCCGACAGGGGGCCCGGGAGACCCAGTACTTC.

The J gene is TRBJ2-1, the V gene TRBV28, with D perhaps matching TRBD2 (6 bases). The V gene's germline CDR1 is MDHEN and CDR2 SYDVKM. V lost 3 bases and J lost 6, with 15 bases in between. The CDR3 totals 15 residues. As DNA, the CDR3 is TGTGCCAGCAGTTTGGTGTCTAGCGCAAGCAATGAGCAGTTCTTC. Residues: CASSLVSSASNEQFF.

V is TRBV27 and J is TRBJ1-2, with a weak D call TRBD1 (5 bases). Trimming left V 4 bases short and J 5 bases short, with 11 bases between. The germline CDR1 and CDR2 sequences are MNHEY and SMNVEV (reference sequence). The CDR3 sequence is 13 residues long. The CDR3 sequence: CASSSLTDYGYTF. The CDR3 DNA follows: TGTGCCAGCAGTTCATTGACAGATTATGGCTACACCTTC.

This clone was seen a handful of times. The rearrangement uses TRBV9 and TRBJ1-1; 9 bases map to TRBD1. V lost 4 bases to trimming and J lost 1 base; unmatched junction nucleotides: 2. CDR3 length: 14 amino acids. In germline, CDR1 is SGDLS, CDR2 YYNGEE. CDR3 nucleotide sequence: TGTGCCAGCAGCTGGGGACAGGGGAACACTGAAGCTTTCTTT. This gives the protein CASSWGQGNTEAFF. Based on the CDR3 plus reference TRBV9 and TRBJ1-1, the full variable domain is DSGVTQTPKHLITATGQRVTLRCSPRSGDLSVYWYQQSLDQGLQFLIQYYNGEERAKGNILERFSAQQFPDLHSELNLSSLELGDSALYFCASSWGQGNTEAFFGQGTRLTVV.

This clone was seen more than once but under ten times. The V and J genes are TRBV28 and TRBJ2-1; TRBD2 matches 15 bases. The CDR3 is made up of 16 amino acids. The germline gives CDR1 MDHEN, CDR2 SYDVKM. Losses at the gene ends were 1 base for V and 7 bases for J; bases not matched to a gene: 2. CDR3 nucleotide sequence: TGTGCCAGCAGTTTATTTGGGACTAGCGGGAGGAATGAGCAGTTCTTC. Amino acids: CASSLFGTSGRNEQFF.

The sample holds a few counts of this clone. This sequence joins TRBV6-4 and TRBJ1-5; D is perhaps TRBD1 (5 bases). Germline V gene data show CDR1 as MRHNA and CDR2 as SNTAGT. This CDR3 has 17 amino acids. Trimming took 2 bases from V and 1 from J, leaving 15 bases between them. The DNA for the CDR3 is TGTGCCAGCAGTGACCCGGAGGGGTCGCTCAGCAATCAGCCCCAGCATTTT. Residues: CASSDPEGSLSNQPQHF.

The CDR3 reads CASSRDRESEKLFF. In nucleotides, the CDR3 is TGTGCCAGCAGCCGGGACAGGGAGAGTGAAAAACTGTTTTTT. The genes are TRBV11-2 and TRBJ1-4; 9 bases align to TRBD1. In germline, CDR1 is SGHAT, CDR2 FQNNGV. After removal of 5 bases from V and 7 bases from J, the junction contained 5 bases not matched to a gene. The CDR3 consists of 14 residues.

This clone was found a few times. The same CDR3 is also encoded by other DNA sequences in this sample. This chain connects TRBV28 to TRBJ1-2; D is ambiguous. CDR1 MDHEN and CDR2 SYDVKM come from the germline V gene. The V end was cut by 4 bases, the J end by 2 bases, with 5 bases between. CDR3 length: 12 amino acids. The CDR3 nucleotides read TGTGCCAGCAGTTACAGAAACTATGGCTACACCTTC. Its protein product is CASSYRNYGYTF.

The V gene is TRBV29-1, the J gene TRBJ2-3, with 8 bases matching TRBD1. Germline V gene data show CDR1 as SQVTM and CDR2 as ANQGSEA. The ends lost 2 bases at V and 3 bases at J; junction bases unmatched: 7. The CDR3 spans 15 residues. The CDR3 sequence is CSVEPQGGVTDTQYF. The CDR3, as DNA: TGCAGCGTTGAACCACAGGGGGGCGTGACAGATACGCAGTATTTT.

The chain uses TRBV27 and TRBJ1-2; 7 bases align to TRBD1. Looked up from germline, CDR1 is MNHEY and CDR2 is SMNVEV (reference sequence). The ends lost 2 bases at V and 3 bases at J; junction bases unmatched: 3. CDR3 length: 14 residues. The CDR3 DNA reads as TGTGCCAGCAGTTTACATCAGGGGGACTATGGCTACACCTTC. This encodes CASSLHQGDYGYTF.

The chain combines TRBV6-6 with TRBJ2-7; D is possibly TRBD1 (6 bases). Looked up from germline, CDR1 is MNHNY and CDR2 is SVGAGI (reference sequence). The CDR3 totals 13 residues. V gave up 0 bases and J gave up 5 bases, with 8 bases separating them. The CDR3 sequence is CASSYSGADEQYF. The CDR3 bases are TGTGCCAGCAGTTACTCGGGGGCGGACGAGCAGTACTTC.

This clone has just a few counts. The V and J genes are TRBV28 and TRBJ1-2; a possible D gene is TRBD1 (6 bases). The CDR3 length is 13 residues. The V gene lost 2 bases and the J gene lost 8 bases, with 12 bases spanning the gap. Germline V gene data show CDR1 as MDHEN and CDR2 as SYDVKM. CDR3 nucleotide sequence: TGTGCCAGCAGTTTAGTGGGGGCCTGGGGCTACACCTTC. Its protein is CASSLVGAWGYTF.

The rearrangement joins TRBV18 to TRBJ1-4; TRBD1 matches at 8 bases. Germline CDR1 is KGHSH and CDR2 is LQKENI. The V gene end was trimmed by 7 bases and the J gene end by 7 bases; junction bases not matched to a gene: 8. The CDR3 consists of 14 residues. CDR3 nucleotide sequence: TGTGCCAGCTTACCCCAGGGGGCAGGTGAAAAACTGTTTTTT. It translates to CASLPQGAGEKLFF. Supplemented by reference TRBV18 and TRBJ1-4, the full variable domain reads NAGVMQNPRHLVRRRGQEARLRCSPMKGHSHVYWYRQLPEEGLKFMVYLQKENIIDESGMPKERFSAEFPKEGPSILRIQQVVRGDSAAYFCASLPQGAGEKLFFGSGTQLSVL.

The sample holds a few counts of this clone. J is TRBJ2-1 and V is TRBV28, with TRBD2 as a possible D gene (5 bases). The germline V gene encodes CDR1 MDHEN and CDR2 SYDVKM. The CDR3 is made up of 14 amino acids. With 4 bases removed from V and 5 bases from J, the gap between germline ends came to 12 bases. The DNA of the CDR3 is TGTGCCAGCAGTTCGTTCCTAGCAGACAATGAGCAGTTCTTC. Amino acid sequence: CASSSFLADNEQFF.

The chain links TRBV14 to TRBJ1-1; TRBD1 might be the D (5 bases). The CDR3 length is 14 residues. V lost 0 bases to trimming and J lost 4 bases, with 9 bases between them. Germline V gives CDR1 SGHDN, CDR2 FVKESK. The CDR3 region has the DNA TGTGCCAGCAGCCAAGACACGGGGGTCACTGAAGCTTTCTTT. It yields the protein CASSQDTGVTEAFF.

This chain joins TRBV5-1 and TRBJ2-3, with D possibly matching TRBD1 (5 bases). V gave up 7 bases and J gave up 2 bases, with 11 bases separating them. From germline, CDR1 is SGHRS and CDR2 YFSETQ. The CDR3 runs to 13 residues. CDR3 in amino acids: CASGASNTDTQYF. DNA for the CDR3: TGCGCCAGCGGGGCATCTAACACAGATACGCAGTATTTT.

This clone was counted a few times. V and J are TRBV2 and TRBJ1-6, with TRBD1 matching over 9 bases. CDR1 is SNHLY and CDR2 is FYNNEI in the germline V gene. The CDR3 runs 16 residues. With 6 bases clipped from V and 2 bases from J, the junction kept 5 bases outside the gene matches. The CDR3 bases are TGTGCCAGCAGAGACGACAGGGGGACCTATAATTCACCCCTCCACTTT. The encoded protein is CASRDDRGTYNSPLHF.

This clone turned up a few times. The chain recombines TRBV5-4 with TRBJ1-1; the D gene is possibly TRBD1 (5 bases). The length of the CDR3 is 15 residues. Trimming left V 2 bases short and J 5 bases short, with 16 bases between. Germline CDR1 is SGHNT and CDR2 is YYREEE (reference sequence). DNA for the CDR3: TGTGCCAGCAGCTTCCAGAGGGGAGGAAGGACTGAAGCTTTCTTT. Residues: CASSFQRGGRTEAFF.

V is TRBV2 and J is TRBJ2-7, with TRBD2 as a possible D gene (6 bases). This CDR3 is built from 14 residues. V lost 11 bases to trimming and J lost 0 bases, with 17 bases between them. Germline CDR1 is SNHLY and CDR2 is FYNNEI. In DNA form, the CDR3 reads TGTGCCGCCAATAGCGGTGGGAGCTCCTACGAGCAGTACTTC. Amino acids: CAANSGGSSYEQYF.